Shown below are 11 T cell receptor beta chains from a single sample sequenced in a study of blood T cells in healthy people across ages. The second PCR ran about 7 to 12 cycles with a sample-barcoded 5' primer and J-beta primers. TCRdb re-derived calls from the 5' RACE reads in MiXCR, one entry per CDR3 protein. The sample carries roughly 1.5 million distinct CDR3 sequences, 35% to 45% recorded once. Sequenced material: blood. These receptors originate from a young woman in good health.

The chain recombines TRBV5-1 with TRBJ1-1; 7 nucleotides line up with TRBD1. Losses at the gene ends were 0 bases for V and 6 bases for J; bases not matched to a gene: 11. Germline V CDR1 and CDR2: SGHRS, YFSETQ. This CDR3 has 16 residues. This chain's CDR3 is CASSLGSGTDLAEAFF. CDR3 nucleotides: TGCGCCAGCAGCTTGGGGTCGGGGACAGACCTGGCTGAAGCTTTCTTT.

This clonotype was detected only a few times. The CDR3 DNA reads as TGTGCCAGCTCACCGGCAGGGAGGAGCTCCTACAATGAGCAGTTCTTC. Translated: CASSPAGRSSYNEQFF. J is TRBJ2-1 and V is TRBV18; TRBD2 might be the D (6 bases). The germline V gene encodes CDR1 KGHSH and CDR2 LQKENI. V lost 3 bases and J 0 bases, leaving 12 bases between the germline ends. CDR3 length: 16 amino acids.

This sequence joins TRBV5-5 and TRBJ2-3; TRBD2 might be the D (5 bases). Germline V gives CDR1 SGHKS, CDR2 YYEKEE (reference sequence). There are 14 residues in the CDR3. V was cut by 7 bases and J by 2 bases, with 14 bases left in between. CDR3 sequence: CASSNPLATDTQYF. The CDR3 DNA is TGTGCCAGCTCAAACCCTCTAGCCACAGATACGCAGTATTTT.

The chain couples TRBV6-1 to TRBJ2-1; TRBD1 aligns across 12 bases. The germline V gene encodes CDR1 MNHNS and CDR2 SASEGT. This CDR3 comprises 15 residues. With 6 bases clipped from V and 9 bases from J, the junction kept 9 bases outside the gene matches. Here the CDR3 DNA reads TGTGCCAGCAGCGCGGGACAGGGGGCTGGGGGTGAGCAGTTCTTC. It codes for CASSAGQGAGGEQFF.

In its sample, this clonotype was seen a few times. The chain uses TRBV7-2 and TRBJ2-1, with D perhaps matching TRBD1 (5 bases). Germline V gene sequence: CDR1 SGHTA, CDR2 FQGNSA. Trimming pared 6 bases from V and 8 bases from J, leaving 14 bases between. The CDR3 consists of 13 residues. CDR3 sequence (DNA): TGTGCCAGCAGTTTCATGACAGCACATGAGCAGTTCTTC. The encoded protein is CASSFMTAHEQFF.

This clonotype was picked up one time. The chain has TRBV29-1 and TRBJ2-5, with 10 bases that match TRBD1. Germline assignment: CDR1 SQVTM and CDR2 ANQGSEA. The CDR3 is made up of 15 amino acids. V trimming: 3 bases; J trimming: 1 base; junction bases outside the gene matches: 5. In DNA form, the CDR3 reads TGCAGCGTTGAGGGACAGGGGAATCGCCAAGAGACCCAGTACTTC. Protein: CSVEGQGNRQETQYF.

This clonotype was seen only a few times. The chain couples TRBV10-3 to TRBJ2-1; a possible D gene is TRBD1 (5 bases). The CDR3 covers 13 residues. The V end lost 10 bases, the J end lost 5 bases, and 15 bases lay between the germline ends. Germline values: CDR1 ENHRY, CDR2 SYGVKD. This CDR3 reads CASRGPVNNEQFF. The CDR3 nucleotides read TGTGCCAGTAGGGGTCCCGTAAACAATGAGCAGTTCTTC.

This sequence joins TRBV4-2 and TRBJ2-7; 7 bases are shared with TRBD1. Germline CDR1 reads LGHNA; CDR2 reads YNFKEQ. The CDR3 has 15 amino acids. Unmatched junction bases numbered 6, after V lost 4 bases and J lost 0 bases. The CDR3 DNA sequence: TGTGCCAGCAGCCCAACAGACAGGGACTCCTACGAGCAGTACTTC. Amino acid sequence: CASSPTDRDSYEQYF.

About this clonotype: One end of the junction does not line up with germline, which may come from a read error. This chain uses TRBV4-1 with TRBJ1-2, with a tentative D call TRBD1 (6 bases). CDR3 size: 13 residues. Germline values: CDR1 MGHRA, CDR2 YSYEKL. The CDR3 nucleotides are TGCGCCAGCAGCCACAGGGGCGACTATGGCCACACCTTC. Translated: CASSHRGDYGHTF.

The J gene is TRBJ2-1, the V gene TRBV18, with 8 bases aligning to TRBD1. The CDR3 runs 14 residues. The junction had 5 bases not matched to a gene; V was cut back by 2 bases and J by 8 bases. The germline V gene encodes CDR1 KGHSH and CDR2 LQKENI. The CDR3 spells CASSPGLTGDEQFF. CDR3 DNA: TGTGCCAGCTCACCAGGCCTGACAGGGGATGAGCAGTTCTTC.

This clonotype was recorded a few times. The genes are TRBV25-1 and TRBJ1-5; no reliable D call. CDR1 MGHDK and CDR2 SYGVNS come from the germline V gene. There are 15 residues in the CDR3. V lost 2 bases, J lost 0 bases, and 8 bases lay in between. CDR3 bases: TGTGCCAGCAGTGAAGGCAGGTTTAGCAATCAGCCCCAGCATTTT. Encoded protein: CASSEGRFSNQPQHF.